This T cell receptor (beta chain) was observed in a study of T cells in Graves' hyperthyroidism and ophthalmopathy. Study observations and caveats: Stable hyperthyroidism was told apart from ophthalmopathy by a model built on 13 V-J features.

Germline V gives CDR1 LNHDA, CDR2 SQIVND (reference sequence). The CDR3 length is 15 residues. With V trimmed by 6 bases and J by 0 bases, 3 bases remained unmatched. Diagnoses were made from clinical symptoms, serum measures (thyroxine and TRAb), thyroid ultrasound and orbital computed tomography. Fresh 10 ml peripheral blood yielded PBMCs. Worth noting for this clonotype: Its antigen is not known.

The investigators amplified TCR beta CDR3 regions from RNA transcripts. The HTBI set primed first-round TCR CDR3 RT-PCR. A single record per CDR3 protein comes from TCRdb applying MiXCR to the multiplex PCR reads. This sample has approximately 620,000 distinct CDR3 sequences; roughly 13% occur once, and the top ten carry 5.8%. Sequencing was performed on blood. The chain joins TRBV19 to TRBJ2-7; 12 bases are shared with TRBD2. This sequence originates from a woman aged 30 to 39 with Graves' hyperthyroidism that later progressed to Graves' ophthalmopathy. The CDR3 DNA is TGTGCCAGTAGGCTAGCGGGAGGGAGCTCCTACGAGCAGTACTTC. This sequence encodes CASRLAGGSSYEQYF.